These T cell receptor beta chains were read from a single sample in a study of PD-1 blockade in classical Hodgkin lymphoma. Assay: immunoSEQ multiplex PCR; the TCRdb copy retains only in-frame clones and omits some. The sample includes 42,000 or so clones, roughly nine tenths of them seen just once. This material consisted of peripheral blood mononuclear cells (PBMCs), taken before the second cycle of nivolumab. All receptors come from a human donor with classical Hodgkin lymphoma. Each CDR3 is given with its conserved first and last residue. A D gene is named only where the DNA matches it firmly. Only some rows state a clone size, as once, few, many or a class for expanded clones.

d_call j_call clone_size v_call cdr3_aa cdr3_nt
- TRBJ2-7 - TRBV15 CATSIGRGRYEQYF TGTGCCACCAGCATCGGCAGGGGTCGCTACGAGCAGTACTTC
- TRBJ2-7 - TRBV15 CATSRDAGTYEQYF TGTGCCACCAGCAGAGATGCAGGGACCTACGAGCAGTACTTC
TRBD1 TRBJ2-7 - TRBV28 CASRTGTWTYEQYF TGTGCCAGCAGGACAGGGACATGGACATACGAGCAGTACTTC
- TRBJ2-4 - TRBV14 CASSQSRTAREYF TGTGCCAGCAGCCAATCCAGGACGGCCAGAGAGTACTTC
- TRBJ1-3 - TRBV9 CASSVDYRSSSGNTIYF TGTGCCAGCAGCGTAGATTACAGGTCGAGCTCTGGAAACACCATATATTTT
- TRBJ2-7 - TRBV6-1 CASSELTSPSYEQYF TGTGCCAGCAGTGAACTTACAAGTCCTAGTTACGAGCAGTACTTC
TRBD2 TRBJ2-2 - TRBV2 CASTGLAGGTGELFF TGTGCCAGCACGGGACTAGCGGGGGGCACCGGGGAGCTGTTTTTT
- TRBJ2-7 - TRBV7-2 CASSLVPGPYEQYF TGTGCCAGCAGCTTAGTGCCAGGGCCCTACGAGCAGTACTTC
TRBD1 TRBJ2-7 - TRBV4-1 CASRHRDRVPYEQYF TGCGCCAGCAGACACAGGGACAGGGTGCCCTACGAGCAGTACTTC
TRBD2 TRBJ2-2 once TRBV6-4 CASSASGSTGELFF TGTGCCAGCAGTGCTAGCGGGAGCACCGGGGAGCTGTTTTTT
TRBD1 TRBJ1-4 - TRBV9 CASSEQQGFNEKLFF TGTGCCAGCAGCGAACAACAGGGGTTTAATGAAAAACTGTTTTTT
- TRBJ2-7 - TRBV2 CASSAPPEQYF TGTGCCAGCAGTGCCCCCCCCGAGCAGTACTTC
TRBD1 TRBJ1-5 once TRBV7-2 CASSARTGWQPQHF TGTGCCAGCAGCGCCCGGACAGGGTGGCAGCCCCAGCATTTT
- TRBJ1-3 - TRBV27 CASRRGGVSSGNTIYF TGTGCCAGCAGGAGGGGGGGGGTCAGCTCTGGAAACACCATATATTTT
TRBD1 TRBJ1-6 - TRBV25-1 CASGQVKPLHF TGTGCCAGCGGACAGGTAAAACCCCTCCACTTT
- TRBJ2-6 - TRBV6-1 CASSESPWGPGANVLTF TGTGCCAGCAGTGAATCCCCCTGGGGCCCTGGGGCCAACGTCCTGACTTTC
TRBD1 TRBJ1-4 - TRBV2 CASSERGPGTGGPWEKLFF TGTGCCAGCAGTGAGAGGGGCCCCGGGACAGGGGGCCCCTGGGAAAAACTGTTTTTT
- TRBJ2-1 - TRBV28 CASTSAGDSSSYNEQFF TGTGCCAGCACCTCAGCGGGGGACAGTAGCTCCTACAATGAGCAGTTCTTC
TRBD2 TRBJ2-7 - TRBV9 CASSVGSSGGPYEQYF TGTGCCAGCAGCGTAGGGAGTAGCGGGGGCCCCTACGAGCAGTACTTC
- TRBJ1-1 few TRBV5-4 CASSLPGTRAFF TGTGCCAGCAGCTTGCCAGGGACACGAGCTTTCTTT
- TRBJ2-7 - TRBV18 CASSPGTTLYEQYF TGTGCCAGCTCACCTGGGACCACGCTCTACGAGCAGTACTTC
- TRBJ1-2 few TRBV25-1 CASSESERTGPRGYTF TGTGCCAGCAGTGAATCCGAAAGGACGGGGCCGCGAGGCTACACCTTC
- TRBJ2-7 - TRBV6-6 CASSSTSGQYF TGTGCCAGCAGTTCCACAAGCGGGCAGTACTTC
- TRBJ1-6 few TRBV2 CATRTASSYNSPLHF TGTGCCACCCGGACAGCGAGCTCCTATAATTCACCCCTCCACTTT
- TRBJ1-3 - TRBV6-1 CASSELAVLLSGNTIYF TGTGCCAGCAGTGAATTGGCGGTCTTGCTCTCTGGAAACACCATATATTTT
- TRBJ2-7 - TRBV2 CASIAGSSYEQYF TGTGCCAGCATTGCGGGGAGCTCCTACGAGCAGTACTTC
TRBD2 TRBJ2-7 - TRBV6-5 CASSLTSGRLYEQYF TGTGCCAGCAGCCTGACTAGCGGGAGACTCTACGAGCAGTACTTC
- TRBJ2-1 - TRBV19 CASSRQGAGGRPFF TGTGCCAGTAGTCGACAGGGGGCGGGAGGGCGACCGTTCTTC
TRBD1 TRBJ1-5 - TRBV7-9 CASSPGPGTGINQPQHF TGTGCCAGCAGCCCAGGCCCTGGGACAGGGATCAATCAGCCCCAGCATTTT
TRBD2 TRBJ2-3 - TRBV10-3 CAISDWTSGSTDTQYF TGTGCCATCAGTGACTGGACTAGCGGGAGCACAGATACGCAGTATTTT
- TRBJ1-5 few TRBV19 CASRPAGGNQPQHF TGTGCCAGTAGACCGGCAGGGGGCAATCAGCCCCAGCATTTT
TRBD1 TRBJ1-4 few TRBV2 CASSLPGGKEKLFF TGTGCCAGCAGTCTTCCAGGGGGCAAAGAAAAACTGTTTTTT
- TRBJ1-1 - TRBV25-1 CASSEWGAEAFF TGTGCCAGCAGTGAATGGGGGGCGGAAGCTTTCTTT
- TRBJ2-3 - TRBV9 CASSPQLVDTQYF TGTGCCAGCAGCCCTCAACTGGTAGATACGCAGTATTTT
- TRBJ1-4 - TRBV5-5 CASSSPSTTGPRAGGEKLFF TGTGCCAGCAGCTCCCCCTCCACGACAGGTCCGCGGGCCGGTGGTGAAAAACTGTTTTTT
- TRBJ1-3 - TRBV9 CASTGQLGNTIYF TGTGCCAGCACCGGACAACTTGGAAACACCATATATTTT
- TRBJ2-3 - TRBV7-7 CASSLGGGADTQYF TGTGCCAGCAGCTTAGGGGGCGGCGCAGATACGCAGTATTTT
- TRBJ2-2 - TRBV27 CASLTVRGRNTGELFF TGTGCCAGCCTGACCGTAAGGGGCAGGAACACCGGGGAGCTGTTTTTT
TRBD1 TRBJ2-5 once TRBV2 CASSDLGTVQETQYF TGTGCCAGCAGTGACCTCGGGACAGTACAAGAGACCCAGTACTTC
- TRBJ2-5 - TRBV5-1 CASSLDGYQETQYF TGCGCCAGCAGCTTGGACGGGTACCAAGAGACCCAGTACTTC
- TRBJ2-7 - TRBV5-6 CASSLWTSTYEQYF TGTGCCAGCAGCTTGTGGACATCCACCTACGAGCAGTACTTC
- TRBJ2-4 once TRBV5-4 CASSLGRGNIQYF TGTGCCAGCAGCTTGGGTCGGGGAAACATTCAGTACTTC
- TRBJ2-7 once TRBV20-1 CSARPYEQYF TGCAGTGCTAGGCCCTACGAGCAGTACTTC
- TRBJ2-7 - TRBV21-1 CASSKTGALSYEQYF TGTGCCAGCAGCAAAACAGGGGCCCTCTCCTACGAGCAGTACTTC
- TRBJ2-5 - TRBV29-1 CSVGSGLETQYF TGCAGCGTTGGATCGGGATTAGAGACCCAGTACTTC